Sequencing of this T cell receptor (beta chain) was carried out in a study of response to subunit inactivated influenza vaccine. Study-level points and caveats: Authors suggested that a seasonal influenza vaccination recruits few new T cells each time.

TCRdb re-derived calls from the RT-PCR reads in MiXCR, one entry per CDR3 protein. The sample has roughly 650,000 distinct CDR3 sequences, 15% to 19% seen once. This clonotype was observed a handful of times. The antigen remains undetermined. Germline loops: CDR1 DFQATT, CDR2 SNEGSKA (reference sequence). This CDR3 is 17 amino acids long. Losses at the gene ends were 0 bases for V and 0 bases for J; bases not matched to a gene: 5. This chain links TRBV20-1 with TRBJ1-1, with TRBD1 identical over 12 bases. The sequence came from a man aged 50-59 years who received an inactivated influenza vaccine. The material was PBMCs from blood, obtained 11 to 12 days after vaccination. In nucleotides, the CDR3 is TGCAGTGCTAGAGATTTTGGGACAGGGGGCATGAACACTGAAGCTTTCTTT. Translation gives CSARDFGTGGMNTEAFF.